This is a list of T cell receptor beta chains from one sample in a study of Graves' ophthalmopathy and Graves' hyperthyroidism. TCRdb re-derived calls from the multiplex PCR reads in MiXCR, one entry per CDR3 protein. The sample holds around 1.1 million distinct CDR3 sequences; about 38% are singletons and the top ten take 11%. The material sequenced was peripheral blood or thyroid tissue (not recorded which). The receptors derive from an adult man with Graves' hyperthyroidism. The CDR3 runs from the conserved cysteine through the conserved F or W. The order of the fields is V gene, D gene, J gene, clone size, CDR3 DNA, CDR3 protein. A D gene is named only where the DNA matches it firmly. Rows may omit the clone size; those that give it use once, few, many or a size class.

V gene: TRBV10-3
D gene: NA
J gene: TRBJ2-5
clone size: NA
CDR3 DNA: TGTGCCATCAGTGAGCCCGGGGGCTTGGGAGAGACCCAGTACTTC
CDR3 protein: CAISEPGGLGETQYF

V gene: TRBV7-8
D gene: NA
J gene: TRBJ1-2
clone size: many
CDR3 DNA: TGTGCCAGCAGCTTAGTCTTCAGGGATGGAGATGGCTACACCTTC
CDR3 protein: CASSLVFRDGDGYTF

V gene: TRBV19
D gene: NA
J gene: TRBJ1-2
clone size: many
CDR3 DNA: TGTGCCAGTGGTCTAACAGGGTATGGCTACACCTTC
CDR3 protein: CASGLTGYGYTF

V gene: TRBV29-1
D gene: NA
J gene: TRBJ1-4
clone size: many
CDR3 DNA: TGCAGCGTTGTGGGCAGCGAGGGTGAAAAACTGTTTTTT
CDR3 protein: CSVVGSEGEKLFF

V gene: TRBV20-1
D gene: NA
J gene: TRBJ1-5
clone size: NA
CDR3 DNA: TGCAGTGCTAGGGCGGGGGCTTACAATAGCAATCAGCTCCAGCATTTT
CDR3 protein: CSARAGAYNSNQLQHF

V gene: TRBV29-1
D gene: NA
J gene: TRBJ1-3
clone size: NA
CDR3 DNA: TGCAGCGTTGACTCATCGGGGGGTGAGGGCTACACCATATATTTT
CDR3 protein: CSVDSSGGEGYTIYF

V gene: TRBV6-5
D gene: NA
J gene: TRBJ1-2
clone size: many
CDR3 DNA: TGTGCCAGCAGTTACCGCTCCAATAACTATGGCTACACCTTC
CDR3 protein: CASSYRSNNYGYTF

V gene: TRBV6-6
D gene: NA
J gene: TRBJ2-6
clone size: NA
CDR3 DNA: TGTGCCAGCAGAAGCTACACAGGGGCCAACGTCCTGACTTTC
CDR3 protein: CASRSYTGANVLTF

V gene: TRBV7-2
D gene: NA
J gene: TRBJ2-7
clone size: NA
CDR3 DNA: TGTGCCAGCAGCTTAGACGACGACATTTCGCGCGAGCAGTACTTC
CDR3 protein: CASSLDDDISREQYF

V gene: TRBV7-2
D gene: NA
J gene: TRBJ2-5
clone size: NA
CDR3 DNA: TGTGCCAGCAGTTTAGCGGAGTTGGGGATTGAGGAGACCCAGTACTTC
CDR3 protein: CASSLAELGIEETQYF

V gene: TRBV7-8
D gene: NA
J gene: TRBJ1-5
clone size: NA
CDR3 DNA: TGTGCCACATGCACGGGGGCAGACTACGAGCATTTT
CDR3 protein: CATCTGADYEHF

V gene: TRBV6-5
D gene: NA
J gene: TRBJ1-1
clone size: NA
CDR3 DNA: TGTGCCAGCAGTTCTACCCCAATGATAAATATGAACACTGAAGCTTTCTTT
CDR3 protein: CASSSTPMINMNTEAFF

V gene: TRBV7-2
D gene: NA
J gene: TRBJ2-2
clone size: many
CDR3 DNA: TGTGCCAGCAGCTTAGCCTCGCTACGCGGGACCGGGGAGCTGTTTTTT
CDR3 protein: CASSLASLRGTGELFF

V gene: TRBV2
D gene: NA
J gene: TRBJ1-1
clone size: many
CDR3 DNA: TGTGCCAGCAGTCTACAGGGACAGAACACTGAAGCTTTCTTT
CDR3 protein: CASSLQGQNTEAFF

V gene: TRBV5-1
D gene: NA
J gene: TRBJ1-1
clone size: few
CDR3 DNA: TGTGCCAGCAGCTTAGCTGCAGGGATAAACACTGAAGCTTTCTTT
CDR3 protein: CASSLAAGINTEAFF

V gene: TRBV25-1
D gene: NA
J gene: TRBJ1-1
clone size: NA
CDR3 DNA: TGTGCCAGCAGTTTACGGCCCCCGTCGGGGGTGACAGCTGAAGCTTTCTTT
CDR3 protein: CASSLRPPSGVTAEAFF

V gene: TRBV9
D gene: TRBD2
J gene: TRBJ2-7
clone size: many
CDR3 DNA: TGTGCCAGCAGCCCCTGGACTAGCGGCTACGAGCAGTACTTC
CDR3 protein: CASSPWTSGYEQYF

V gene: TRBV20-1
D gene: NA
J gene: TRBJ1-2
clone size: many
CDR3 DNA: TGCAGTGCTAGTCACTCAGACAGCTATGGCTACACCTTC
CDR3 protein: CSASHSDSYGYTF

V gene: TRBV20-1
D gene: NA
J gene: TRBJ2-7
clone size: NA
CDR3 DNA: TGCAGTGCTGCACAGGCCCCGGGTAGCGGAAGCCACTACGAGCAGTACTTC
CDR3 protein: CSAAQAPGSGSHYEQYF

V gene: TRBV12-3/TRBV12-4
D gene: NA
J gene: TRBJ1-1
clone size: few
CDR3 DNA: TGTGCCAGCAGTGTCCGGGGGGGGTCGGAGACTGAAGCTTTCTTT
CDR3 protein: CASSVRGGSETEAFF

V gene: TRBV7-9
D gene: TRBD1
J gene: TRBJ1-1
clone size: few
CDR3 DNA: TGTGCCAGCAGCCACGGACAGGTGAACACTGAAGCTTTCTTT
CDR3 protein: CASSHGQVNTEAFF

V gene: TRBV4-3
D gene: NA
J gene: TRBJ1-3
clone size: few
CDR3 DNA: TGCGCCAGCAGCCAAGATCTGATTCGGGTTGGGACAAGCCTTCCTGGAAACACCATATATTTT
CDR3 protein: CASSQDLIRVGTSLPGNTIYF

V gene: TRBV29-1
D gene: NA
J gene: TRBJ2-7
clone size: NA
CDR3 DNA: TGCAGCGTCGGAGGACGGGGAACCTACGAGCAGTACTTC
CDR3 protein: CSVGGRGTYEQYF

V gene: TRBV7-2
D gene: TRBD2
J gene: TRBJ2-5
clone size: many
CDR3 DNA: TGTGCCAGCAGTTGGACTAGCATCCAAGAGACCCAGTACTTC
CDR3 protein: CASSWTSIQETQYF

V gene: TRBV2
D gene: TRBD1
J gene: TRBJ2-5
clone size: NA
CDR3 DNA: TGTGCCAGCAGTTCATATACAGGGGTTCAAGAGACCCAGTACTTC
CDR3 protein: CASSSYTGVQETQYF

V gene: TRBV29-1
D gene: NA
J gene: TRBJ2-7
clone size: NA
CDR3 DNA: TGCAGCGCCGGCGAAGGGCAGTTCCACGAGCAGTACTTC
CDR3 protein: CSAGEGQFHEQYF

V gene: TRBV10-1
D gene: NA
J gene: TRBJ2-6
clone size: NA
CDR3 DNA: TGCGCCAGCAGTGACCCCCGTTGGGGGGCCAACGTCCTGACTTTC
CDR3 protein: CASSDPRWGANVLTF

V gene: TRBV24-1
D gene: TRBD2
J gene: TRBJ2-3
clone size: NA
CDR3 DNA: TGTGCCACCAGTGAGTCCGGGAGGTCAGATACGCAGTATTTT
CDR3 protein: CATSESGRSDTQYF

V gene: TRBV10-3
D gene: NA
J gene: TRBJ1-2
clone size: NA
CDR3 DNA: TGTGCCACCATTGGGTCGGACTATGGCTACACCTTC
CDR3 protein: CATIGSDYGYTF

V gene: TRBV5-5
D gene: TRBD1
J gene: TRBJ1-5
clone size: NA
CDR3 DNA: TGTGCCAGCAGCTGGGACAGCCGAAGCAATCAGCCCCAGCATTTT
CDR3 protein: CASSWDSRSNQPQHF

V gene: TRBV10-3
D gene: NA
J gene: TRBJ1-5
clone size: many
CDR3 DNA: TGTGCCATCCAGGGACAAATCAATCAGCCCCAGCATTTT
CDR3 protein: CAIQGQINQPQHF

V gene: TRBV6-2/TRBV6-3
D gene: NA
J gene: TRBJ1-2
clone size: few
CDR3 DNA: TGTGCCAGCAGTAGGTGGACAGATGCAGACTATGGCTACACCTTC
CDR3 protein: CASSRWTDADYGYTF

V gene: TRBV5-1
D gene: NA
J gene: TRBJ1-5
clone size: many
CDR3 DNA: TGCGCCAGCAGCTTGGCCGGTCAGGACAATCAGCCCCAGCATTTT
CDR3 protein: CASSLAGQDNQPQHF

V gene: TRBV20-1
D gene: TRBD1
J gene: TRBJ2-7
clone size: few
CDR3 DNA: TGCAGTGCTAGAGTGTTAAGGAGAACAGGGGGCTCCTACGAGCAGTACTTC
CDR3 protein: CSARVLRRTGGSYEQYF

V gene: TRBV7-2
D gene: NA
J gene: TRBJ2-7
clone size: many
CDR3 DNA: TGTGCCAGCAGCTTCGCCGGGGCGCCCGAGCAGTACTTC
CDR3 protein: CASSFAGAPEQYF

V gene: TRBV30
D gene: NA
J gene: TRBJ2-7
clone size: NA
CDR3 DNA: TGTGCCTGGAGAACCGGAGGGTCCTACGAGCAGTACTTC
CDR3 protein: CAWRTGGSYEQYF

V gene: TRBV15
D gene: NA
J gene: TRBJ2-7
clone size: many
CDR3 DNA: TGTGCCACCATGGGCGAATATCCCTACGAGCAGTACTTC
CDR3 protein: CATMGEYPYEQYF

V gene: TRBV20-1
D gene: TRBD1
J gene: TRBJ1-2
clone size: many
CDR3 DNA: TGCAGTGCTAGAGATCCCGGGACAGACTTTAACTATGGCTACACCTTC
CDR3 protein: CSARDPGTDFNYGYTF

V gene: TRBV19
D gene: TRBD1
J gene: TRBJ2-7
clone size: many
CDR3 DNA: TGTGCCAGCAGCAGACAGGGGGCCTACGAGCAGTACTTC
CDR3 protein: CASSRQGAYEQYF

V gene: TRBV5-1
D gene: TRBD2
J gene: TRBJ2-7
clone size: few
CDR3 DNA: TGCGCCAGCAGCCCCGGTACTCGGAGCGGGGCCTACGAGCAGTACTTC
CDR3 protein: CASSPGTRSGAYEQYF

V gene: TRBV7-2
D gene: NA
J gene: TRBJ1-4
clone size: NA
CDR3 DNA: TGTGCCAGCTCTTTGTCTTCCTACGAAAAACTGTTTTTT
CDR3 protein: CASSLSSYEKLFF

V gene: TRBV2
D gene: NA
J gene: TRBJ1-1
clone size: NA
CDR3 DNA: TGTGCCAGCAGTGATCGGGCCCAGAACACTGAAGCTTTCTTT
CDR3 protein: CASSDRAQNTEAFF

V gene: TRBV20-1
D gene: NA
J gene: TRBJ2-7
clone size: many
CDR3 DNA: TGCAGTCCGATCCTGGTTGATTCTTACGAGCAGTACTTC
CDR3 protein: CSPILVDSYEQYF

V gene: TRBV7-6
D gene: NA
J gene: TRBJ2-7
clone size: many
CDR3 DNA: TGTGCCAGCAGCTCCCCCACAGGGAGTGGGGACGAGCAGTACTTC
CDR3 protein: CASSSPTGSGDEQYF

V gene: TRBV24-1
D gene: NA
J gene: TRBJ2-2
clone size: few
CDR3 DNA: TGTGCCACCAGTGATACGGGGTACACCGGGGAGCTGTTTTTT
CDR3 protein: CATSDTGYTGELFF